The entry that follows covers one T cell receptor (beta chain) sequence. Antigen: not known. The protocol was immunoSEQ multiplex PCR, while the TCRdb copy is restricted to in-frame clones and leaves out a portion. The data contain roughly 97,000 clones, approximately 89% of them seen just once; the ten biggest clones take up 3% to 4%. These data are taken from a study of T cell responses to AZD1222 COVID-19 vaccine. Looked up from germline, CDR1 is SGHAT and CDR2 is FQNNGV. J gave up 1 base and V 5 bases, and 4 bases lay outside the gene matches. CDR3 length: 14 residues. Findings of the study overall: In a largely white British group with more females than males, clonal diversity was possibly underestimated. Receipt of two AZD1222 doses was followed by a rise in Spike-specific TCR breadth and depth.

J is TRBJ1-1 and V is TRBV11-2; the match to TRBD1 covers 7 bases. This receptor was obtained from an adult who received the MenACWY meningococcal vaccine as a control. The sample consisted of peripheral blood, taken 28 days after the second dose of the MenACWY control vaccine. This chain's CDR3 is CASSRTGPNTEAFF. CDR3 coding DNA: TGTGCCAGCAGCCGGACAGGACCGAACACTGAAGCTTTCTTT. The whole variable domain, filled in from reference TRBV11-2 and TRBJ1-1, reads EAGVAQSPRYKIIEKRQSVAFWCNPISGHATLYWYQQILGQGPKLLIQFQNNGVVDDSQLPKDRFSAERLKGVDSTLKIQPAKLEDSAVYLCASSRTGPNTEAFFGQGTRLTVV.